The 24 T cell receptor beta chains in this list originate from one sample, sequenced in a study of shared clonotypes between healthy human individuals. Naive CD8 cells were CD45RO-negative, positively selected for CCR7, excluding terminally differentiated effector memory CD45RA+ cells. Using immunoSEQ multiplex PCR, the repertoire was profiled, and TCRdb retains in-frame clones only, with some absent. There are 700,000 to 950,000 clones in the sample; around 96% occur only once, and approximately 0.2% lies in the top ten. Sequencing input: naive CD8+ T cells sorted from blood. These receptors all come from a man aged 25 to 45 in good health.

The chain links TRBV10-3 to TRBJ1-2, with D unresolved. In germline, CDR1 is ENHRY, CDR2 SYGVKD. Trimming left V 0 bases short and J 6 bases short, with 5 bases between. CDR3 length equals 12 residues. CDR3 region: CAISESEDGYTF. DNA of the CDR3: TGTGCCATCAGTGAGTCGGAGGATGGCTACACCTTC.

V is TRBV27 and J is TRBJ2-1; TRBD1 agrees at 7 bases. Germline V lookup: CDR1 MNHEY, CDR2 SMNVEV (reference sequence). The CDR3 length is 14 residues. The V and J ends lost 7 bases and 7 bases, in that order; junction bases with no gene match: 10. This chain's CDR3 is CASNPPGQRNEQFF. CDR3 DNA: TGTGCCAGCAACCCTCCGGGACAGAGAAATGAGCAGTTCTTC.

The rearrangement links TRBV19 to TRBJ2-1; D is uncertain. There are 12 residues in the CDR3. Trimming removed 5 bases at V and 10 bases at J, with 12 bases between. CDR1 and CDR2 (germline): LNHDA, SQIVND (reference sequence). This CDR3 is CASSLNRREQFF. As DNA, the CDR3 is TGTGCCAGTAGTCTCAACCGCCGGGAGCAGTTCTTC.

This rearrangement joins TRBV27 to TRBJ2-1; possibly TRBD1 for D (5 bases). CDR3 length: 15 amino acids. V shed 1 base and J shed 0 bases, with 7 bases lying between them. Per germline, CDR1 MNHEY and CDR2 SMNVEV (reference sequence). This CDR3 reads CASSLFGASYNEQFF. The CDR3 DNA is TGTGCCAGCAGTTTATTTGGGGCCTCCTACAATGAGCAGTTCTTC.

The V gene is TRBV4-1, the J gene TRBJ2-7; D ambiguous. Germline V gene sequence: CDR1 MGHRA, CDR2 YSYEKL. Trimming took off 3 bases at V and 0 bases at J, with 12 bases between the two ends. This CDR3 comprises 15 residues. The CDR3 protein is CASSHRDGPSYEQYF. CDR3 bases: TGCGCCAGCAGCCATAGGGATGGCCCCTCCTACGAGCAGTACTTC.

J is TRBJ1-5 and V is TRBV5-5; D unclear. Germline V gene sequence: CDR1 SGHKS, CDR2 YYEKEE (reference sequence). This CDR3 is 16 amino acids long. V lost 3 bases and J lost 2, with 15 bases in between. The CDR3: CASSSDIVRGNQPQHF. The CDR3 DNA is TGTGCCAGCAGCTCTGATATCGTCCGGGGCAATCAGCCCCAGCATTTT.

CDR3 DNA sequence: TGTGCCAGCAGCGGCAATCAGGGGCGAAATCAGCCCCAGCATTTT. It specifies CASSGNQGRNQPQHF. This sequence joins TRBV9 and TRBJ1-5; TRBD1 is a possible D gene (6 bases). CDR1 SGDLS and CDR2 YYNGEE come from the germline V gene. V lost 3 bases, J lost 4 bases, and 14 bases lay in between. This CDR3 spans 15 amino acids.

The CDR3 DNA reads as TGTGCCAGCAGCTTAGCCCCCCTTGGCGCGGGAGGGTTCGAGCAGTACTTC. Translation gives CASSLAPLGAGGFEQYF. V usage is TRBV7-6 and J usage is TRBJ2-7; 9 bases fit TRBD2. The germline gives CDR1 SGHVS, CDR2 FNYEAQ. This CDR3 is 17 amino acids long. V was pared by 0 bases and J by 6 bases, with 12 bases of the junction left unmatched.

The chain combines TRBV11-2 with TRBJ2-7, with 8 bases aligning to TRBD2. J lost 6 bases, V lost 0 bases, and 10 bases had no gene match. This CDR3 is 16 amino acids long. CDR1 is SGHAT and CDR2 is FQNNGV in the germline V gene. CDR3 nucleotide sequence: TGTGCCAGCAGCTTAGAGTTACGTCTAGCGGGTTCCGAGCAGTACTTC. Amino acids: CASSLELRLAGSEQYF.

The rearrangement links TRBV27 to TRBJ2-7; tentative D call: TRBD1 (6 bases). This CDR3 has 14 residues. Germline V lookup: CDR1 MNHEY, CDR2 SMNVEV (reference sequence). Trimming took off 7 bases at V and 2 bases at J, with 15 bases between the two ends. The CDR3 DNA is TGTGCCAGCAAGAGGCAGGGGAGCACCTACGAGCAGTACTTC. It encodes CASKRQGSTYEQYF.

This chain joins TRBV5-1 and TRBJ2-7, with 7 nucleotides matching TRBD2. Trimming removed 8 bases from V and 6 bases from J; junction bases left unmatched: 14. The CDR3 sequence is 14 residues long. Germline values: CDR1 SGHRS, CDR2 YFSETQ. In DNA form, the CDR3 reads TGCGCCAGTTATGGCGGGACTACCCGCGGCGAGCAGTACTTC. This gives the protein CASYGGTTRGEQYF.

The chain joins TRBV29-1 to TRBJ2-7; tentatively, D is TRBD2 (6 bases). The ends were cut back, 5 bases at V and 3 bases at J, with 11 bases in the middle. This CDR3 spans 12 amino acids. CDR1 and CDR2 from the germline V gene are SQVTM and ANQGSEA. The CDR3 DNA reads TGCAGCGTTTGGACGGGGGACTACGAGCAGTACTTC. This encodes CSVWTGDYEQYF.

This rearrangement joins TRBV7-6 to TRBJ1-5; unclear D gene. Trimming pared 5 bases from V and 5 bases from J, leaving 22 bases between. Germline CDR1 reads SGHVS; CDR2 reads FNYEAQ. The CDR3 sequence is 17 residues long. Here the CDR3 reads CASSRVVGGRGDQPQHF. CDR3 nucleotides: TGTGCCAGCAGCAGGGTAGTTGGAGGACGGGGAGATCAGCCCCAGCATTTT.

This clone was seen just once. The rearrangement joins TRBV4-1 to TRBJ2-7; 7 bases fit TRBD2. The CDR3 extends over 14 amino acids. Germline V CDR1 and CDR2: MGHRA, YSYEKL. J was trimmed by 5 bases and V by 1 base; bases with no gene match: 5. This CDR3 is CASSQVLAGHEQYF. CDR3 nucleotides: TGCGCCAGCAGCCAAGTTTTAGCGGGTCACGAGCAGTACTTC.

V and J are TRBV13 and TRBJ2-5, with a weak D call TRBD1 (6 bases). This CDR3 contains 14 residues. Trimming cost V 4 bases and J 1 base, with 10 bases left between them. The germline V gene encodes CDR1 PRHDT and CDR2 FYEKMQ (reference sequence). The CDR3 DNA is TGTGCCAGCAGCTCGGACAGATCCCAAGAGACCCAGTACTTC. It codes for CASSSDRSQETQYF. Complete variable domain (other parts from reference TRBV13 and TRBJ2-5): AAGVIQSPRHLIKEKRETATLKCYPIPRHDTVYWYQQGPGQDPQFLISFYEKMQSDKGSIPDRFSAQQFSDYHSELNMSSLELGDSALYFCASSSDRSQETQYFGPGTRLLVL.

The rearrangement joins TRBV6-1 to TRBJ2-2; D gene unclear. Germline CDR1 reads MNHNS; CDR2 reads SASEGT. V lost 5 bases and J lost 0, with 7 bases in between. CDR3 length: 14 amino acids. The CDR3 sequence: CASSSHTNTGELFF. Written as DNA, the CDR3 is TGTGCCAGCAGTTCTCACACGAACACCGGGGAGCTGTTTTTT.

CDR3 nucleotides: TGCGCCAGCAGCTTGGCCCACCTAGCGGGGCAAGAGACCCAGTACTTC. This gives the protein CASSLAHLAGQETQYF. V usage is TRBV5-1 and J usage is TRBJ2-5; 9 bases are a match to TRBD2. Trimming removed 0 bases from V and 2 bases from J; junction bases left unmatched: 5. The CDR3 loop spans 16 amino acids. The germline gives CDR1 SGHRS, CDR2 YFSETQ.

This rearrangement joins TRBV10-3 to TRBJ2-7; D remains ambiguous. Trimming took off 2 bases at V and 2 bases at J, with 10 bases between the two ends. The CDR3 totals 14 residues. The V gene's germline CDR1 is ENHRY and CDR2 SYGVKD. The CDR3 reads CAISEGSRPYEQYF. As DNA, the CDR3 is TGTGCCATCAGTGAGGGTTCCAGACCCTACGAGCAGTACTTC.

The genes are TRBV30 and TRBJ2-1; 12 nucleotides match TRBD2. After removal of 2 bases from V and 8 bases from J, the junction contained 7 bases not matched to a gene. Germline V gene data show CDR1 as GTSNPN and CDR2 as SVGIG (reference sequence). The CDR3 spans 15 residues. The CDR3 bases are TGTGCCTGGAGTCCGACTAGCGGGAGAGGGGATGAGCAGTTCTTC. Translating it yields CAWSPTSGRGDEQFF.

This clone was seen a single time. This chain links TRBV29-1 with TRBJ1-2; 8 nucleotides line up with TRBD1. CDR1 is SQVTM and CDR2 is ANQGSEA in the germline V gene. Germline trimming cut 6 bases from V and 4 bases from J; bases unmatched to any gene: 4. The CDR3 is 12 amino acids. CDR3 nucleotides: TGCAGCGTCCCGGGACAGGCCTATGGCTACACCTTC. Translating it yields CSVPGQAYGYTF.

With regard to this clone: This specimen includes other DNA sequences encoding the same CDR3. The chain recombines TRBV11-2 with TRBJ1-1; D unclear. CDR1 is SGHAT and CDR2 is FQNNGV in the germline V gene. This CDR3 comprises 12 residues. The germline V and J ends were trimmed by 1 base and 4 bases, with 4 bases remaining between them. The CDR3 reads CASSLGFTEAFF. The CDR3 DNA follows: TGTGCCAGCAGCTTAGGATTCACTGAAGCTTTCTTT.

This chain connects TRBV13 to TRBJ1-1; no reliable D call. The CDR3 is 13 amino acids. V dropped 4 bases and J dropped 9 bases, with 15 bases sitting between them. Germline CDR1 PRHDT, CDR2 FYEKMQ (reference sequence). Written as DNA, the CDR3 is TGTGCCAGCAGCTGGGATGCAGTTAAGCAAGCTTTCTTT. Protein: CASSWDAVKQAFF.

This chain joins TRBV7-6 and TRBJ2-5, with 11 bases matching TRBD2. The V and J ends lost 6 bases and 1 base, in that order; junction bases with no gene match: 7. The CDR3 length is 16 residues. Per the germline V gene, CDR1 is SGHVS and CDR2 is FNYEAQ. The CDR3 DNA is TGTGCCAGCAGTGGACTAGCGGGCCTTACCCAAGAGACCCAGTACTTC. Translated, it gives CASSGLAGLTQETQYF.

The J gene is TRBJ2-7, the V gene TRBV4-1, with D perhaps matching TRBD1 or TRBD2 (5 bases each). Trimming shortened V by 4 bases and J by 3 bases, and 19 bases separated the two germline ends. Germline assignment: CDR1 MGHRA and CDR2 YSYEKL. This CDR3 comprises 16 residues. The chain's CDR3 is CASSPARGERVYEQYF. In nucleotides, the CDR3 is TGCGCCAGCAGCCCCGCCCGGGGCGAGAGGGTCTACGAGCAGTACTTC.